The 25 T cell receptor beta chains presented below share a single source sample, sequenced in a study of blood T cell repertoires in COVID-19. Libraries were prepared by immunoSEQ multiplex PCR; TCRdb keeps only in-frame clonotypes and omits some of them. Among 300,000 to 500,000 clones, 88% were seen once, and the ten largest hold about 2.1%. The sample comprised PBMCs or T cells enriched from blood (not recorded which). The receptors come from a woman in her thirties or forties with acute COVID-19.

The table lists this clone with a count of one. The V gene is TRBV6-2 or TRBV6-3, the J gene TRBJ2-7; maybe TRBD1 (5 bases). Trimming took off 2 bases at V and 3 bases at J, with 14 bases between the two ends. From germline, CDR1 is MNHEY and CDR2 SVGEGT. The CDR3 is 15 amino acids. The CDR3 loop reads CASSYRGDLFYEQYF. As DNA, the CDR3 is TGTGCCAGCAGTTACAGGGGCGATTTGTTCTACGAGCAGTACTTC.

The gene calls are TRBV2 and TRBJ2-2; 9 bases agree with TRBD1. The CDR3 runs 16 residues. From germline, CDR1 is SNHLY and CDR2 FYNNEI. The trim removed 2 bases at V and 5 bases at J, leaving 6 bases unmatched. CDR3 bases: TGTGCCAGCAGTGAAATAAACAGGGGGCGTACCGGGGAGCTGTTTTTT. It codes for CASSEINRGRTGELFF.

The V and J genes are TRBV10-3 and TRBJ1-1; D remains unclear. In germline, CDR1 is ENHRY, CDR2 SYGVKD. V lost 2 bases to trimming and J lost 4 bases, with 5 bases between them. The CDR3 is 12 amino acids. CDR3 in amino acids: CAISERSTEAFF. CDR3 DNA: TGTGCCATCAGTGAGCGGAGCACTGAAGCTTTCTTT.

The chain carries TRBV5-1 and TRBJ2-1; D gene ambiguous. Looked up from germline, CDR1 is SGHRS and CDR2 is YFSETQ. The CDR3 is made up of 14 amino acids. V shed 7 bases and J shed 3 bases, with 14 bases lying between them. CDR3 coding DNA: TGCGCCAGCCGATTGACTGGCTTCTACAATGAGCAGTTCTTC. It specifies CASRLTGFYNEQFF.

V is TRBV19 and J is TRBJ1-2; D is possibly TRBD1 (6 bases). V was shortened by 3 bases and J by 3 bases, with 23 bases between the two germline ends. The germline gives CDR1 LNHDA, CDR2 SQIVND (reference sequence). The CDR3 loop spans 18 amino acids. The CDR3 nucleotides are TGTGCCAGTAGTATTTCCACAGGGTTCACTTCATTCGACTATGGCTACACCTTC. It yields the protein CASSISTGFTSFDYGYTF.

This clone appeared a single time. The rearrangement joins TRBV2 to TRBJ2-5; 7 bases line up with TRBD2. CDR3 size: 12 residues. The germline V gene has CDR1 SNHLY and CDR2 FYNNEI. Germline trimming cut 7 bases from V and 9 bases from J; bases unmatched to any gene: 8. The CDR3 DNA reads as TGTGCCAGCATCGGTGAAAGCGGGGCCCAGTACTTC. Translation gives CASIGESGAQYF.

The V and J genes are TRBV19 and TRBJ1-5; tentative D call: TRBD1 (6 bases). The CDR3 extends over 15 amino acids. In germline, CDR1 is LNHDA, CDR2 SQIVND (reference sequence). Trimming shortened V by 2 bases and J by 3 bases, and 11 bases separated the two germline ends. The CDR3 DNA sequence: TGTGCCAGTAGTATATCGACAGGCTACAATCAGCCCCAGCATTTT. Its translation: CASSISTGYNQPQHF.

The DNA for the CDR3 is TGTGCCAGTAGTACCCCCCCGGACACGAGCAACTATGGCTACACCTTC. It encodes CASSTPPDTSNYGYTF. This rearrangement joins TRBV19 to TRBJ1-2, with D perhaps matching TRBD1 (5 bases). This CDR3 region has 16 residues. The V gene's germline CDR1 is LNHDA and CDR2 SQIVND (reference sequence). Trimming cost V 4 bases and J 2 bases, with 17 bases left between them.

Written as DNA, the CDR3 is TGTGCCAGCAGTGTAGGCAGGCGAACCTACAATGAGCAGTTCTTC. This translates into CASSVGRRTYNEQFF. This chain links TRBV2 with TRBJ2-1, with D hard to call. The germline CDR1 and CDR2 sequences are SNHLY and FYNNEI. This CDR3 region has 15 residues. V was shortened by 4 bases and J by 2 bases, with 12 bases between the two germline ends.

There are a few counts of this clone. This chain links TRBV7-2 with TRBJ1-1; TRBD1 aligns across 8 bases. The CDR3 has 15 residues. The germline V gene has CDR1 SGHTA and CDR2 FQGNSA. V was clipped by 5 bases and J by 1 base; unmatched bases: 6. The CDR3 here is CASSPRTGRNTEAFF. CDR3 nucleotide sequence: TGTGCCAGCAGCCCCCGGACAGGGAGGAACACTGAAGCTTTCTTT.

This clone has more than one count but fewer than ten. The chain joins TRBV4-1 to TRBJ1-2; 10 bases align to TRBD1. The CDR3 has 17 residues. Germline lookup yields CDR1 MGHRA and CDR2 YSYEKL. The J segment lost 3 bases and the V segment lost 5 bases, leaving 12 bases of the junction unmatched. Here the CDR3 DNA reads TGCGCCAGCAGCTACCGCCTCGGGACAGGGGATGACTATGGCTACACCTTC. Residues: CASSYRLGTGDDYGYTF.

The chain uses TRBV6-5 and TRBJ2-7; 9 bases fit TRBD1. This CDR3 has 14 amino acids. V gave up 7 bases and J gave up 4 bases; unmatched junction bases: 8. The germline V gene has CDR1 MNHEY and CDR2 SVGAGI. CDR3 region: CASTLGQGIYEQYF. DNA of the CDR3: TGTGCCAGCACCCTGGGACAGGGAATTTACGAGCAGTACTTC.

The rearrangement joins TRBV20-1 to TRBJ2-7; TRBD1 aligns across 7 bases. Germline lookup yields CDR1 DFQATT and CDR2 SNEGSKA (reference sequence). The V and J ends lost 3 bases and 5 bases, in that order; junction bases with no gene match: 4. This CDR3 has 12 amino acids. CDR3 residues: CSASADRDEQYF. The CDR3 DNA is TGCAGTGCTAGTGCCGACAGGGACGAGCAGTACTTC.

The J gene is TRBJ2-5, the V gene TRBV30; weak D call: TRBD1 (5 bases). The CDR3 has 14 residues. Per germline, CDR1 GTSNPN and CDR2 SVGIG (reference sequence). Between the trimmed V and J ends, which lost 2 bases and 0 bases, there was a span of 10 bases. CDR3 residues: CAWSRTRYQETQYF. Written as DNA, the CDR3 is TGTGCCTGGAGTCGGACACGGTACCAAGAGACCCAGTACTTC.

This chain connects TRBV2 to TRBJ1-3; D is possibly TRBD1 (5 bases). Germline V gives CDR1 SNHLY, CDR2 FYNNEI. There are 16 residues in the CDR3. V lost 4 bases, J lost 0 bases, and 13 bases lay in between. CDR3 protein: CASSGDGAYSGNTIYF. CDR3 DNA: TGTGCCAGCAGTGGGGATGGGGCTTACTCTGGAAACACCATATATTTT.

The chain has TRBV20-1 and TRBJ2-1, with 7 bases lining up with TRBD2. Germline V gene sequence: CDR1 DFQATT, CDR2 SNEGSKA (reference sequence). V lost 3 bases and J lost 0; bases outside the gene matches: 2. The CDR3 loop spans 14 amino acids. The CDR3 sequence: CSASRTSSYNEQFF. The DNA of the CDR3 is TGCAGTGCTAGTCGGACTAGCTCCTACAATGAGCAGTTCTTC.

CDR3 DNA: TGTGCCAGTAGTCCGACAGGGGGCACGGGTGGCTACACCTTC. Its protein product is CASSPTGGTGGYTF. The V call is TRBV19, the J call TRBJ1-2, with 10 bases that match TRBD1. V lost 5 bases, J lost 7 bases, and 7 bases stayed unmatched. CDR1 and CDR2 from the germline V gene are LNHDA and SQIVND (reference sequence). The CDR3 is made up of 14 amino acids. The variable domain in full, completed from reference TRBV19 and TRBJ1-2, reads DGGITQSPKYLFRKEGQNVTLSCEQNLNHDAMYWYRQDPGQGLRLIYYSQIVNDFQKGDIAEGYSVSREKKESFPLTVTSAQKNPTAFYLCASSPTGGTGGYTFGSGTRLTVV.

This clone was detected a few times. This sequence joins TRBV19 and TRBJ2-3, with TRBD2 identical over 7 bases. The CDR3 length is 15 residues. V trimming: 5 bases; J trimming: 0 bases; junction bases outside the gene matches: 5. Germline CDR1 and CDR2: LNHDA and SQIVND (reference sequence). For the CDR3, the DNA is TGTGCCAGTAGTTCCACAGCGGGGAGCACAGATACGCAGTATTTT. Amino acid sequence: CASSSTAGSTDTQYF.

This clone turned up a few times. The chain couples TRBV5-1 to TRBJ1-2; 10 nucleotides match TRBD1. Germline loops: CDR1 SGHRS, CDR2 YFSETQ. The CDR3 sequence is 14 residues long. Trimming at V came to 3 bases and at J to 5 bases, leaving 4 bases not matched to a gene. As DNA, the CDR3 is TGCGCCAGCAGCTCACGACAGGGGGCATATGGCTACACCTTC. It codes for CASSSRQGAYGYTF.

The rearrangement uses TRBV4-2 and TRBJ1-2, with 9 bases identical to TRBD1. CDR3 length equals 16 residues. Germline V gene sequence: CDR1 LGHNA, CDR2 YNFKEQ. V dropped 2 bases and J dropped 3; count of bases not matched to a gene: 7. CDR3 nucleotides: TGTGCCAGCAGCCAACGATACAGGGGGCAAGACTATGGCTACACCTTC. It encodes CASSQRYRGQDYGYTF.

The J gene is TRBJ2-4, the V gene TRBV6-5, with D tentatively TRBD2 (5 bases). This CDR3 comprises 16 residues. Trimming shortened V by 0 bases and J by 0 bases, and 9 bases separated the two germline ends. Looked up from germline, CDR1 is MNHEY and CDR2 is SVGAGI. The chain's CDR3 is CASSYSSGIAKNIQYF. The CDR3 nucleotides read TGTGCCAGCAGTTACTCTTCGGGGATAGCCAAAAACATTCAGTACTTC.

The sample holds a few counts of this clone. The DNA for the CDR3 is TGTGCCAGCAGCTTAACTGGCGCTCGGGTGGCTAATGAAAAACTGTTTTTT. Its translation is CASSLTGARVANEKLFF. V and J are TRBV11-3 and TRBJ1-4; D is undetermined. This CDR3 region has 17 residues. Germline CDR1 SGHNT, CDR2 YENEEA. V was shortened by 2 bases and J by 3 bases, with 16 bases between the two germline ends.

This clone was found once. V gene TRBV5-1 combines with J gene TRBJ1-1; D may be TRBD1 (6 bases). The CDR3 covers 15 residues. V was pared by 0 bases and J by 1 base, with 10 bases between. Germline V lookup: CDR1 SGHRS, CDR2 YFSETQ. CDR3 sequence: CASSLAGGANTEAFF. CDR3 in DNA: TGCGCCAGCAGCTTGGCGGGGGGCGCGAACACTGAAGCTTTCTTT.

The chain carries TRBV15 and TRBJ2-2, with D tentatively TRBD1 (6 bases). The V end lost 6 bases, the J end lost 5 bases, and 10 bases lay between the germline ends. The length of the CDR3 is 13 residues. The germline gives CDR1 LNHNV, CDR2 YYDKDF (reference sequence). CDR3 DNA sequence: TGTGCCACCAGGGGGGCGCGTACCGGGGAGCTGTTTTTT. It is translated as CATRGARTGELFF.

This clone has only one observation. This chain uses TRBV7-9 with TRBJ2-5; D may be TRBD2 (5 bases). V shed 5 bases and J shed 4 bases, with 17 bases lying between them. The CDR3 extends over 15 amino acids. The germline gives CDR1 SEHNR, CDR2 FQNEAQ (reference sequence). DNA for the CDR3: TGTGCCAGCAGCCAAACTCCCGGTGCGGGAGAGACCCAGTACTTC. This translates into CASSQTPGAGETQYF.